This T cell receptor beta chain was sequenced for a study of blood T cell repertoires in COVID-19. In the study overall: Acute and convalescent COVID-19 specimens originated in the United States, Italy and Spain.

Using immunoSEQ multiplex PCR, the repertoire was profiled, and TCRdb retains in-frame clones only, with some absent. This table has fewer than 400,000 clones, roughly 89% appearing once. CDR1 is SNHLY, CDR2 FYNNEI, per germline. Trimming shortened V by 2 bases and J by 0 bases, and 14 bases separated the two germline ends. The CDR3 length is 17 residues. V usage is TRBV2 and J usage is TRBJ1-5, with D perhaps TRBD1 (6 bases). The sequence was collected from a woman aged 30 to 39 who had recovered from COVID-19. The sample taken for sequencing was PBMCs or T cells enriched from blood (not recorded which). In nucleotides, the CDR3 is TGTGCCAGCAGTGAAAGGGGGGGCAGGGTTAGCAATCAGCCCCAGCATTTT. It specifies CASSERGGRVSNQPQHF.